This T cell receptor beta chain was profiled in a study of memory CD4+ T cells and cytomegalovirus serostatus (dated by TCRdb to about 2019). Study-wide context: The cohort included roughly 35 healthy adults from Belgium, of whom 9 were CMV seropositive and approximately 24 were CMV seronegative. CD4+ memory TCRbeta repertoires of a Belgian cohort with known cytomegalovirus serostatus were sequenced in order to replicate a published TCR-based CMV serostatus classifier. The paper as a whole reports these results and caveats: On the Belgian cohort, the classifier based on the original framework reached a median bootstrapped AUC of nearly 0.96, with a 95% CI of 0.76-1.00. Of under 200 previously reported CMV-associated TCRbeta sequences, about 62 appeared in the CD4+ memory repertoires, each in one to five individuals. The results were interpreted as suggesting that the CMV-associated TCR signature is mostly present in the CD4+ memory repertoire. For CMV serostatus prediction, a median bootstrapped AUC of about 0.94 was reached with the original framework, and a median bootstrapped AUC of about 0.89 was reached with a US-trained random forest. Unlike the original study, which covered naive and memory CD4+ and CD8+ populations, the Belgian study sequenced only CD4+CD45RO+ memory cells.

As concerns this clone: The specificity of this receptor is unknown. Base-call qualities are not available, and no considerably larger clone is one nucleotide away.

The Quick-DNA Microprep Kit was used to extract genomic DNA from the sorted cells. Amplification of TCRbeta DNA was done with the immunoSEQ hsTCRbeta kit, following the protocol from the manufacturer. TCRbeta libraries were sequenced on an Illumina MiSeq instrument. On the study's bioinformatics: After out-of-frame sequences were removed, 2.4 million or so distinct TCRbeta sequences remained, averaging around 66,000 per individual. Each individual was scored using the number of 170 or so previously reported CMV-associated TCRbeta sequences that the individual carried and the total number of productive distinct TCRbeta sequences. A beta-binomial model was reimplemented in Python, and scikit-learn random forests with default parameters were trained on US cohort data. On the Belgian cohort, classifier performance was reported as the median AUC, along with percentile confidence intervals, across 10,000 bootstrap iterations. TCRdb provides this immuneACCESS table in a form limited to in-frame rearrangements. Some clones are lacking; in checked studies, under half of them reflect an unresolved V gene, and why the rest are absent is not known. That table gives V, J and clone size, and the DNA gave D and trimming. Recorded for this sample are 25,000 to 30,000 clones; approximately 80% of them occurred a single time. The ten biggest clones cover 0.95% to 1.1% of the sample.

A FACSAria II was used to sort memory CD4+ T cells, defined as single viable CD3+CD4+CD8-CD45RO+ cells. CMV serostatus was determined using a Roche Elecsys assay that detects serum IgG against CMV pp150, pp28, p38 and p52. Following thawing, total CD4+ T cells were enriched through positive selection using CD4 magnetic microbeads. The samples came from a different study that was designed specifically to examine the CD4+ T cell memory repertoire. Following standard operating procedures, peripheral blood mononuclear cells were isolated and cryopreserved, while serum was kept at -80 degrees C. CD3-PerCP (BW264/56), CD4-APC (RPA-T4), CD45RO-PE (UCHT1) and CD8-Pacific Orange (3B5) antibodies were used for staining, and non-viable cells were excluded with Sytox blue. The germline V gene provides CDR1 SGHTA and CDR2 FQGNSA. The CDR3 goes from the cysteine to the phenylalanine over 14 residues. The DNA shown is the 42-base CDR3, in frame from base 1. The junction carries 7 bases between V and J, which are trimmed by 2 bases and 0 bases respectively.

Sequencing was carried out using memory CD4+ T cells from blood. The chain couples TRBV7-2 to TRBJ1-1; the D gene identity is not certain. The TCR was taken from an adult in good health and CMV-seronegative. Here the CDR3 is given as CASSLSAVNTEAFF. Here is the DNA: TGTGCCAGCAGCTTATCGGCCGTGAACACTGAAGCTTTCTTT.